This T cell receptor beta chain emerged from a study of CXCR3-negative and CXCR3-positive naive CD8 T cells. In the case of this clonotype: Its antigen is unknown.

Study-level results: The study found comparably high diversity in both naive subsets and much lower diversity in memory CD8+ cells.

Germline CDR1 reads MDHEN; CDR2 reads SYDVKM. The length of the CDR3 is 15 residues. UMI-labeled 5' RACE TRB cDNA libraries were prepared from the cells. For each CDR3 protein, TCRdb gives one entry from its re-call of the 5' RACE reads, without DNA. Its table records 45,000 to 55,000 distinct CDR3 sequences. Source material: memory CD8+ T cells from blood. The gene calls are TRBV28 and TRBJ2-7; TCRdb reports TRBD2, a call that lacks DNA to check it against. The source of this sequence is a human donor in good health. Some clones in this sample may be carry-over from other donors' samples. The CDR3 is CASSSGVGTGHEQYF.